The next 2 T cell receptor beta chains were all read from a single sample in a study of T cells in localized non-small cell lung cancer. Only in-frame clones appear in the TCRdb table, and some are missing; sequencing was by immunoSEQ multiplex PCR. Here the sample spans over 35,000 clones, around 81% being singletons. Here the sequenced sample was peripheral blood mononuclear cells, taken before any cancer treatment. The receptors were gathered from a male donor aged 60 or over with stage II lung adenocarcinoma.

This clone was observed once. The V and J genes are TRBV28 and TRBJ2-7, with 10 bases fitting TRBD2. V was clipped by 5 bases and J by 7 bases; unmatched bases: 5. The CDR3 has 13 amino acids. Germline V gene data show CDR1 as MDHEN and CDR2 as SYDVKM. CDR3 DNA: TGTGCCAGCAGTCTTAGCGGGAGGCGGGAGCAGTACTTC. Its protein product is CASSLSGRREQYF.

This clone was counted a single time. The rearrangement joins TRBV4-2 to TRBJ2-3; D ambiguous. Germline assignment: CDR1 LGHNA and CDR2 YNFKEQ. This CDR3 comprises 11 residues. V shed 4 bases and J shed 3 bases, with 2 bases lying between them. CDR3 amino acids: CASSRTDTQYF. The CDR3 DNA sequence: TGTGCCAGCAGCCGGACAGATACGCAGTATTTT.